This T cell receptor (beta chain) is drawn from a study of control samples from healthy donors and cancer patients. Trimming cost V 4 bases and J 5 bases, with 13 bases left between them. Germline CDR1 reads KGHDR; CDR2 reads SFDVKD. The length of the CDR3 is 14 residues. Sequenced by immunoSEQ multiplex PCR; TCRdb stores in-frame clones only, minus some. The sample records approximately 160,000 clones, 90% to 95% being singletons. The material sequenced was blood. This receptor was obtained from a woman aged 18-29 years in good health. J is TRBJ2-5 and V is TRBV24-1; tentative D call: TRBD1 (6 bases). The CDR3, as DNA: TGTGCCACCAGTGAACCAGGGGTTCGGGAGACCCAGTACTTC. Its protein product is CATSEPGVRETQYF.